These 32 T cell receptor beta chains share one sample of origin, sequenced in a study of blood T cells in healthy people across ages. Using a J-beta primer mix together with a sample-barcoded 5' primer, a second PCR was run for about 6 to 11 cycles. TCRdb analysed the 5' RACE reads with MiXCR anew, one entry per CDR3 protein. The sample has hundreds of thousands of distinct CDR3 sequences, roughly 30% seen once; the top ten hold just over 15%. The specimen was blood. The receptors come from a woman aged 80 or over in good health.

This chain links TRBV20-1 with TRBJ1-4, with unresolved D. There are 13 residues in the CDR3. V lost 5 bases and J 8 bases, leaving 15 bases between the germline ends. The germline gives CDR1 DFQATT, CDR2 SNEGSKA (reference sequence). The CDR3 is CSAGRQSGEKLFF. The CDR3, as DNA: TGCAGTGCTGGGAGACAATCGGGAGAAAAACTGTTTTTT.

Ten or more counts support this clonotype. The gene calls are TRBV7-2 and TRBJ1-1; maybe TRBD1 (6 bases). Germline CDR1 is SGHTA and CDR2 is FQGNSA. The CDR3 covers 13 residues. Trimming took off 5 bases at V and 3 bases at J, with 10 bases between the two ends. Here the CDR3 reads CASSHGGHTEAFF. The CDR3 DNA reads as TGTGCCAGCAGCCACGGGGGGCACACTGAAGCTTTCTTT.

The chain recombines TRBV20-1 with TRBJ2-1; 7 nucleotides match TRBD2. V shed 1 base and J 2 bases; nucleotides not matched to a gene: 8. Germline V gene data show CDR1 as DFQATT and CDR2 as SNEGSKA (reference sequence). The CDR3 contains 16 residues. This CDR3 reads CSARVAAGTTYNEQFF. In DNA form, the CDR3 reads TGCAGTGCTAGAGTAGCAGCCGGGACTACCTACAATGAGCAGTTCTTC.

This clonotype was seen ten or more times. This sequence joins TRBV15 and TRBJ2-1, with D unresolved. Trimming shortened V by 0 bases and J by 0 bases, and 6 bases separated the two germline ends. Germline CDR1 reads LNHNV; CDR2 reads YYDKDF (reference sequence). The CDR3 is 15 residues long. The CDR3, as DNA: TGTGCCACCAGCAGAGATCAGAGCTCCTACAATGAGCAGTTCTTC. Its translation: CATSRDQSSYNEQFF.

This clonotype has a count of ten or more. A read error is possible here, since a much larger clone lies one base away. The CDR3 reads CASSFFGDEQYF. The CDR3 coding sequence is TGTGCCAGCAGCTTTTTTGGGGATGAGCAGTACTTC. The chain carries TRBV5-6 and TRBJ2-7; D is uncertain. The CDR3 runs 12 residues. CDR1 and CDR2 (germline): SGHDT, YYEEEE. Between the trimmed V and J ends, which lost 2 bases and 7 bases, there was a span of 10 bases.

This clonotype was seen many times. V is TRBV6-5 and J is TRBJ2-7, with TRBD1 matching 9 bases. The ends lost 7 bases at V and 7 bases at J; junction bases unmatched: 11. CDR1 and CDR2 (germline): MNHEY, SVGAGI. The CDR3 consists of 14 residues. The CDR3 DNA follows: TGTGCCAGCACCAATTTACAGGGGGCAGGGGAGCAGTACTTC. Protein sequence: CASTNLQGAGEQYF.

This clonotype appeared many times. CDR3 amino acids: CASSIRQVSYEQYF. CDR3 in DNA: TGTGCCAGCAGCATCCGACAGGTCTCCTACGAGCAGTACTTC. The rearrangement uses TRBV5-5 and TRBJ2-7, with a weak D call TRBD1 (6 bases). Deletions cut 4 bases from V and 0 bases from J, with 11 bases between. CDR3 length: 14 amino acids. Germline CDR1 SGHKS, CDR2 YYEKEE (reference sequence).

This clonotype occurred once. V is TRBV12-3 or TRBV12-4 and J is TRBJ1-5, with TRBD1 identical over 9 bases. Germline trimming cut 2 bases from V and 3 bases from J; bases unmatched to any gene: 2. The CDR3 contains 15 residues. DNA of the CDR3: TGTGCCAGCAGTTTACGGGACAGGGACAATCAGCCCCAGCATTTT. It codes for CASSLRDRDNQPQHF.

This clonotype was seen many times. The J gene is TRBJ1-1, the V gene TRBV6-5; D unresolved. The CDR3 extends over 17 amino acids. From germline, CDR1 is MNHEY and CDR2 SVGAGI. The ends were cut back, 2 bases at V and 1 base at J, with 17 bases in the middle. The CDR3 region has the DNA TGTGCCAGCAGTTACGCCCGAAGTGCGTACAAGAACACTGAAGCTTTCTTT. This sequence encodes CASSYARSAYKNTEAFF.

This clonotype was observed at least ten times. J is TRBJ2-3 and V is TRBV7-2; TRBD2 agrees at 10 bases. Germline values: CDR1 SGHTA, CDR2 FQGNSA. This CDR3 region has 16 residues. With V trimmed by 4 bases and J by 2 bases, 6 bases remained unmatched. DNA of the CDR3: TGTGCCAGCAGCTCCTTAGCGGGGGGAATCACAGATACGCAGTATTTT. Its protein is CASSSLAGGITDTQYF.

As regards this clonotype: A much more abundant neighbour one base away suggests this may be a read error. The chain is built from TRBV20-1 and TRBJ2-5, with 11 bases fitting TRBD1. Germline V lookup: CDR1 DFQATT, CDR2 SNEGSKA (reference sequence). The CDR3 is 13 residues long. V was clipped by 6 bases and J by 11 bases; unmatched bases: 11. The chain's CDR3 is CSAKGQGGGEQYF. CDR3 bases: TGCAGTGCCAAGGGACAGGGGGGGGGTGAGCAGTACTTC.

The count of this clonotype is one. The junction differs from germline at one of its ends, possibly a read error. This chain joins TRBV24-1 and TRBJ1-1, with D tentatively TRBD1 (5 bases). The CDR3 is made up of 14 amino acids. The V gene's germline CDR1 is KGHDR and CDR2 SFDVKD. The CDR3 loop is CATSNLQGETEAFF. For the CDR3, the DNA is TGTGCCACCAGTAATTTGCAAGGGGAAACTGAAGCTTTCTTT.

Turning to this clonotype: A much larger clone differs from this one at a single base, so this may be a read error. The chain couples TRBV7-2 to TRBJ2-5; D ambiguous. Looked up from germline, CDR1 is SGHTA and CDR2 is FQGNSA. V lost 2 bases, J lost 11 bases, and 21 bases lay in between. The CDR3 has 15 amino acids. CDR3 sequence (DNA): TGTGCCAGCAGCTTAAGGCGTCGCGGTAACAATGAGCAGTACTTC. Translated: CASSLRRRGNNEQYF. Full variable domain (remainder filled in from reference TRBV7-2 and TRBJ2-5): GAGVSQSPSNKVTEKGKDVELRCDPISGHTALYWYRQSLGQGLEFLIYFQGNSAPDKSGLPSDRFSAERTGGSVSTLTIQRTQQEDSAVYLCASSLRRRGNNEQYFGPGTRLLVL.

The chain has TRBV5-4 and TRBJ2-4; no firm D call. The J call is doubtful: the DNA matches TRBJ2-5 better. Germline V CDR1 and CDR2: SGHNT, YYREEE (reference sequence). This CDR3 comprises 15 residues. In nucleotides, the CDR3 is TGTGCCAGCAGCCCGAACCCCGGTAGAAAAGAGACCCAGTACTTC. Translation: CASSPNPGRKETQYF.

This clonotype has at least ten counts. The chain recombines TRBV28 with TRBJ2-7; either TRBD1 or TRBD2 may supply D (6 bases each). The V and J ends lost 6 bases and 6 bases respectively, with 27 bases between them. The CDR3 has 17 residues. Germline values: CDR1 MDHEN, CDR2 SYDVKM. CDR3 coding DNA: TGTGCCAGCAGGGGATTCACTTGGGGGGCTCTCTCCCCCGAGCAGTACTTC. It codes for CASRGFTWGALSPEQYF.

The genes are TRBV20-1 and TRBJ2-5; D may be TRBD1 (6 bases). CDR1 and CDR2 from the germline V gene are DFQATT and SNEGSKA (reference sequence). This CDR3 region has 14 residues. V shed 0 bases and J shed 11 bases, with 19 bases lying between them. The CDR3 region has the DNA TGCAGTGCTAGAGATCCCTGTGGGGACAATGAGCAGTACTTC. The encoded protein is CSARDPCGDNEQYF.

This clonotype was counted many times. This sequence joins TRBV20-1 and TRBJ1-1, with D perhaps matching TRBD1 (5 bases). V was shortened by 5 bases and J by 8 bases, with 15 bases between the two germline ends. Per germline, CDR1 DFQATT and CDR2 SNEGSKA (reference sequence). The CDR3 has 12 residues. The CDR3 sequence: CSAWDPPAEAFF. In nucleotides, the CDR3 is TGCAGTGCTTGGGACCCGCCGGCCGAAGCTTTCTTT.

This clonotype showed up many times. V gene TRBV29-1 combines with J gene TRBJ2-3, with 10 bases lining up with TRBD2. The CDR3 has 14 residues. V shed 5 bases, J shed 4 bases, and the junction held 6 bases outside the gene matches. CDR1 and CDR2 from the germline V gene are SQVTM and ANQGSEA. CDR3 in amino acids: CSVSGLATADTQYF. The CDR3 nucleotides read TGCAGCGTTTCGGGACTAGCGACTGCAGATACGCAGTATTTT.

This clonotype has a count of ten or more. The CDR3 nucleotides read TGTGCCAGCAGCACCCCCCAGGGGAGCTCCTACGAGCAGTACTTC. Its translation: CASSTPQGSSYEQYF. The chain carries TRBV5-6 and TRBJ2-7; the D gene is possibly TRBD1 (6 bases). Trimming took 4 bases from V and 0 from J, leaving 14 bases between them. Germline V lookup: CDR1 SGHDT, CDR2 YYEEEE. The CDR3 is made up of 15 amino acids.

This clonotype was detected once. The rearrangement uses TRBV25-1 and TRBJ2-3, with 11 bases lining up with TRBD1. The CDR3 spans 12 residues. Germline V gene lookup returns CDR1 MGHDK and CDR2 SYGVNS. Trimming at V came to 7 bases and at J to 14 bases, leaving 8 bases not matched to a gene. The CDR3 region has the DNA TGTGCCAGCACTCAGGACAGGGGGCAGGTGTATTTT. This encodes CASTQDRGQVYF.

To note about this clonotype: A junction boundary mismatches the germline segment, possibly from a read error. The gene calls are TRBV15 and TRBJ2-2; the D gene could be TRBD1 or TRBD2 (5 bases each). The V gene's germline CDR1 is LNHNV and CDR2 YYDKDF (reference sequence). The CDR3 is 14 residues long. The CDR3 reads CAISRGDQAGELFF. The DNA of the CDR3 is TGTGCCATCAGCAGAGGGGATCAAGCCGGGGAGCTGTTTTTT.

Comments on this clonotype: Mismatch with germline at one junction end may stem from a read error. V is TRBV7-9 and J is TRBJ2-7; D assignment may be TRBD1 or TRBD2 (5 bases each). Germline CDR1 reads SEHNR; CDR2 reads FQNEAQ (reference sequence). CDR3 length equals 12 residues. The chain's CDR3 is CAGSLEYGTKDF. CDR3 bases: TGTGCCGGCAGCTTAGAGTACGGGACGAAGGACTTC.

The rearrangement links TRBV7-2 to TRBJ2-5, with unresolved D. In germline, CDR1 is SGHTA, CDR2 FQGNSA. Trimming took off 2 bases at V and 9 bases at J, with 10 bases between the two ends. This CDR3 is built from 12 residues. The CDR3, as DNA: TGTGCCAGCAGCTTACGGTGCGAGGCCCAGTACTTC. Translation gives CASSLRCEAQYF.

Here the CDR3 reads CASSQEREGYEQYF. The CDR3 coding sequence is TGCGCCAGCAGCCAAGAGCGGGAGGGATACGAGCAGTACTTC. This chain links TRBV4-3 with TRBJ2-5, with 9 nucleotides matching TRBD2. With the DNA end fitting TRBJ2-7 better, the J assignment may be wrong. From germline, CDR1 is LGHNA and CDR2 YSLEER. This CDR3 has 14 amino acids.

Comment on this clonotype: One junction end disagrees with the germline gene, perhaps due to a read error. The chain joins TRBV27 to TRBJ2-7; D gene unclear. In germline, CDR1 is MNHEY, CDR2 SMNVEV (reference sequence). The CDR3 covers 12 residues. The CDR3 is CASGFLGYEQYF. The DNA of the CDR3 is TGTGCCAGCGGTTTCCTAGGGTACGAGCAGTACTTC.

Of note for this clonotype: A single base separates this from a much larger clone, so it may be a read error. This sequence joins TRBV7-9 and TRBJ1-2; a weak D match, TRBD1 (5 bases). The V end was cut by 1 base, the J end by 8 bases, with 23 bases between. Germline loops: CDR1 SEHNR, CDR2 FQNEAQ (reference sequence). The length of the CDR3 is 17 residues. The CDR3 region is CASSLGQSHLPPRGYTF. CDR3 sequence (DNA): TGTGCCAGCAGCTTAGGACAGAGCCATCTACCGCCTAGGGGCTACACCTTC.

This clonotype has more than one count but fewer than ten. The chain has TRBV6-2 or TRBV6-3 and TRBJ2-3, with TRBD2 matching over 9 bases. The CDR3 length is 17 residues. CDR1 MNHEY and CDR2 SVGEGT come from the germline V gene. V dropped 7 bases and J dropped 7; count of bases not matched to a gene: 18. For the CDR3, the DNA is TGTGCCAGCATGAAGAGAGGGGCCGGCGGGGGGGCGAATACGCAGTATTTT. Its protein product is CASMKRGAGGGANTQYF.

A few counts support this clonotype. The V and J genes are TRBV28 and TRBJ2-7; D remains ambiguous. Trimming removed 2 bases at V and 1 base at J, with 9 bases between. This CDR3 has 14 residues. Germline CDR1 reads MDHEN; CDR2 reads SYDVKM. CDR3 residues: CASSLMLSSYEQYF. The CDR3, as DNA: TGTGCCAGCAGTTTAATGCTAAGTTCCTACGAGCAGTACTTC.

V and J are TRBV7-2 and TRBJ2-5, with 7 bases matching TRBD2. The CDR3 is made up of 17 amino acids. CDR1 and CDR2 from the germline V gene are SGHTA and FQGNSA. The junction had 12 bases not matched to a gene; V was cut back by 3 bases and J by 2 bases. CDR3 bases: TGTGCCAGCAGCTTGGTCAGGGTAGCGGGCTTTCAAGAGACCCAGTACTTC. Residues: CASSLVRVAGFQETQYF.

The sample holds many counts of this clonotype. This chain uses TRBV20-1 with TRBJ2-7, with D hard to call. Germline assignment: CDR1 DFQATT and CDR2 SNEGSKA (reference sequence). The V gene lost 2 bases and the J gene lost 6 bases, with 11 bases spanning the gap. CDR3 size: 12 residues. CDR3 in DNA: TGCAGTGCTAGAATCGGGCAGAGCGAGCAGTACTTC. Amino acid sequence: CSARIGQSEQYF.

This clonotype was detected many times. The chain uses TRBV20-1 and TRBJ2-3; 11 bases fit TRBD2. Germline CDR1 DFQATT, CDR2 SNEGSKA (reference sequence). The length of the CDR3 is 18 residues. The CDR3 spells CSAIPLGLAVTSTDTQYF. The CDR3 DNA follows: TGCAGCGCCATACCGCTGGGACTAGCGGTGACTAGCACAGATACGCAGTATTTT.

This clonotype was recorded many times. The chain joins TRBV2 to TRBJ2-3; 7 nucleotides agree with TRBD2. Germline V gives CDR1 SNHLY, CDR2 FYNNEI. V trimming: 4 bases; J trimming: 3 bases; junction bases outside the gene matches: 10. This CDR3 region has 16 residues. This CDR3 is CASSAQAGRRTDTQYF. CDR3 DNA: TGTGCCAGCAGTGCACAAGCGGGGAGGAGAACAGATACGCAGTATTTT. Drawing the rest from reference TRBV2 and TRBJ2-3, the complete variable domain is EPEVTQTPSHQVTQMGQEVILRCVPISNHLYFYWYRQILGQKVEFLVSFYNNEISEKSEIFDDQFSVERPDGSNFTLKIRSTKLEDSAMYFCASSAQAGRRTDTQYFGPGTRLTVL.